The 19 T cell receptor beta chains reported below all come from one sample, sequenced in a study of cytotoxic CD8 clonotypes in ibrutinib-treated CLL. Clones were read by immunoSEQ multiplex PCR, and TCRdb kept only the in-frame ones, dropping some. The sample includes tens of thousands of clones, 68% of them seen just once. Sequencing used PBMCs, obtained after 12 months of ibrutinib treatment. These receptor sequences come from a human donor with chronic lymphocytic leukemia.

The gene calls are TRBV6-5 and TRBJ2-7; D is undetermined. Germline loops: CDR1 MNHEY, CDR2 SVGAGI. The CDR3 runs 15 residues. V was cut by 6 bases and J by 4 bases, with 19 bases left in between. The CDR3, as DNA: TGTGCCAGCAGACCCAGGACCCCATTGGGTTACGAGCAGTACTTC. Amino acid sequence: CASRPRTPLGYEQYF.

The V call is TRBV28, the J call TRBJ1-1; no clear D. V was clipped by 6 bases and J by 3 bases, with 14 bases between them. The CDR3 extends over 14 amino acids. Germline V gene data show CDR1 as MDHEN and CDR2 as SYDVKM. The CDR3 coding sequence is TGTGCCAGCAGCCAATCCATCGGGGACACTGAAGCTTTCTTT. It codes for CASSQSIGDTEAFF.

This chain joins TRBV19 and TRBJ2-2; tentatively, D is TRBD2 (5 bases). Trimming cost V 2 bases and J 9 bases, with 7 bases left between them. CDR1 is LNHDA, CDR2 SQIVND, per germline (reference sequence). This CDR3 spans 12 amino acids. The CDR3 DNA follows: TGTGCCAGTAGTATACGGGGAAGGGAGCTGTTTTTT. This encodes CASSIRGRELFF.

The sample holds one count of this clone. The J gene is TRBJ2-4, the V gene TRBV7-2; tentatively, D is TRBD1 or TRBD2 (5 bases each). V was shortened by 1 base and J by 3 bases, with 10 bases between the two germline ends. Germline V CDR1 and CDR2: SGHTA, FQGNSA. This CDR3 has 15 residues. The CDR3 protein is CASSLGGSGKNIQYF. In DNA, the CDR3 is TGTGCCAGCAGCTTAGGGGGGTCGGGCAAAAACATTCAGTACTTC.

The gene calls are TRBV2 and TRBJ2-1; 7 bases line up with TRBD1. Germline V lookup: CDR1 SNHLY, CDR2 FYNNEI. V lost 8 bases to trimming and J lost 9 bases; unmatched junction nucleotides: 13. CDR3 length: 14 amino acids. The DNA of the CDR3 is TGTGCCAGCTCCGGGACAGCTCAAGGTGGTGAGCAGTTCTTC. Protein: CASSGTAQGGEQFF.

This clone was found many times. The chain carries TRBV19 and TRBJ1-2; 8 positions match TRBD1. J gave up 4 bases and V 6 bases, and 13 bases lay outside the gene matches. Germline V gene data show CDR1 as LNHDA and CDR2 as SQIVND (reference sequence). This CDR3 has 16 residues. The CDR3 DNA reads TGTGCCAGTAGGTCCCGGGACAGGTTCCTTTCCTATGGCTACACCTTC. This codes for CASRSRDRFLSYGYTF.

This clone was found once. This sequence joins TRBV28 and TRBJ2-2, with 9 bases fitting TRBD1. This CDR3 has 16 amino acids. CDR1 and CDR2 (germline): MDHEN, SYDVKM. The V gene end was trimmed by 4 bases and the J gene end by 7 bases; junction bases not matched to a gene: 10. CDR3 coding DNA: TGTGCCAGCAGTTCCGGGGCTTGGACAGGGGTCGGGGAGCTGTTTTTT. Its protein product is CASSSGAWTGVGELFF.

About this clone: Germline is not matched at one junction end, which may reflect a read error. This chain links TRBV7-6 with TRBJ2-7; TRBD1 matches 7 bases. Per the germline V gene, CDR1 is SGHVS and CDR2 is FNYEAQ. The CDR3 length is 12 residues. CDR3 in DNA: TGTGCCAGCAGCCCCCGGATTGGGACAGTGGACTTC. Protein product: CASSPRIGTVDF.

This chain links TRBV6-6 with TRBJ1-5; possible D gene TRBD1, 5 bases. CDR3 length equals 14 residues. Trimming took 8 bases from V and 0 from J, leaving 11 bases between them. The germline CDR1 and CDR2 sequences are MNHNY and SVGAGI (reference sequence). The CDR3 DNA reads TGTGCCAGCCACATGGACATTAGCAATCAGCCCCAGCATTTT. It yields the protein CASHMDISNQPQHF.

Here the CDR3 DNA reads TGTGCCAGCAGCTCCCGGCCCCGTACAGGGCCGATTCAAGAGACCCAGTACTTC. It yields the protein CASSSRPRTGPIQETQYF. This chain joins TRBV7-9 and TRBJ2-5; possibly TRBD1 for D (6 bases). V dropped 4 bases and J dropped 2 bases, with 23 bases sitting between them. CDR3 length: 18 residues. In germline, CDR1 is SEHNR, CDR2 FQNEAQ (reference sequence).

The rearrangement uses TRBV29-1 and TRBJ1-5; TRBD1 is a possible D gene (5 bases). The CDR3 has 13 residues. Deletions cut 4 bases from V and 0 bases from J, with 7 bases between. Germline assignment: CDR1 SQVTM and CDR2 ANQGSEA. The CDR3 is CSVGQNSNQPQHF. CDR3 DNA: TGCAGCGTTGGACAGAATAGCAATCAGCCCCAGCATTTT.

The chain uses TRBV5-6 and TRBJ1-6; D is undetermined. The V end was cut by 0 bases, the J end by 0 bases, with 7 bases between. Germline V CDR1 and CDR2: SGHDT, YYEEEE. The CDR3 runs 16 residues. CDR3 amino acids: CASSLGAISYNSPLHF. CDR3 bases: TGTGCCAGCAGCTTGGGGGCCATCTCCTATAATTCACCCCTCCACTTT.

The gene calls are TRBV6-5 and TRBJ2-1, with D possibly being TRBD2 (6 bases). The CDR3 is 16 residues long. The germline V gene has CDR1 MNHEY and CDR2 SVGAGI. The ends were cut back, 4 bases at V and 2 bases at J, with 15 bases in the middle. CDR3 sequence reads: CASSLKLAPPYNEQFF. CDR3 nucleotide sequence: TGTGCCAGCAGTTTAAAACTAGCCCCTCCCTACAATGAGCAGTTCTTC.

The chain is built from TRBV6-5 and TRBJ1-1; TRBD1 matches 11 bases. Germline CDR1 is MNHEY and CDR2 is SVGAGI. Losses at the gene ends were 5 bases for V and 4 bases for J; bases not matched to a gene: 6. The CDR3 contains 15 residues. The chain's CDR3 is CASSITGQGGTEAFF. The DNA for the CDR3 is TGTGCCAGCAGTATAACGGGACAGGGGGGCACTGAAGCTTTCTTT.

CDR3: CAWSAMGNTEAFF. CDR3 sequence (DNA): TGTGCCTGGAGTGCAATGGGGAACACTGAAGCTTTCTTT. The rearrangement links TRBV30 to TRBJ1-1, with no clear D. Trimming removed 1 base at V and 1 base at J, with 7 bases between. The CDR3 is 13 residues long. CDR1 GTSNPN and CDR2 SVGIG come from the germline V gene (reference sequence).

In its sample, this clone was seen once. At one boundary the junction diverges from the germline segment, which might be a read error. The V call is TRBV9, the J call TRBJ2-5; unclear D gene. Germline loops: CDR1 SGDLS, CDR2 YYNGEE. The CDR3 length is 14 residues. CDR3 sequence: CASTVDWKQETQYF. As DNA, the CDR3 is TGTGCCAGCACCGTAGACTGGAAACAAGAGACCCAGTACTTC.

V gene TRBV15 combines with J gene TRBJ2-7, with D perhaps TRBD1 (6 bases). This CDR3 has 16 residues. Between the trimmed V and J ends, which lost 5 bases and 2 bases, there was a span of 19 bases. From germline, CDR1 is LNHNV and CDR2 YYDKDF (reference sequence). The CDR3 coding sequence is TGTGCCACCAGCGAACCCCCTGGGGGCGGTACCTACGAGCAGTACTTC. This encodes CATSEPPGGGTYEQYF.

This sequence joins TRBV5-1 and TRBJ2-3, with TRBD1 as a possible D gene (6 bases). With 4 bases removed from V and 0 bases from J, the gap between germline ends came to 12 bases. This CDR3 contains 15 residues. Per the germline V gene, CDR1 is SGHRS and CDR2 is YFSETQ. The CDR3 sequence is CASSPQGASTDTQYF. CDR3 in DNA: TGCGCCAGCAGCCCACAGGGTGCTAGCACAGATACGCAGTATTTT. The whole variable domain, filled in from reference TRBV5-1 and TRBJ2-3, reads KAGVTQTPRYLIKTRGQQVTLSCSPISGHRSVSWYQQTPGQGLQFLFEYFSETQRNKGNFPGRFSGRQFSNSRSEMNVSTLELGDSALYLCASSPQGASTDTQYFGPGTRLTVL.

The genes are TRBV5-1 and TRBJ2-7, with TRBD1 identical over 7 bases. Losses at the gene ends were 7 bases for V and 2 bases for J; bases not matched to a gene: 9. This CDR3 comprises 14 residues. Germline V gene data show CDR1 as SGHRS and CDR2 as YFSETQ. This CDR3 is CASQDTTGPYEQYF. For the CDR3, the DNA is TGCGCCAGCCAAGATACGACAGGGCCCTACGAGCAGTACTTC.